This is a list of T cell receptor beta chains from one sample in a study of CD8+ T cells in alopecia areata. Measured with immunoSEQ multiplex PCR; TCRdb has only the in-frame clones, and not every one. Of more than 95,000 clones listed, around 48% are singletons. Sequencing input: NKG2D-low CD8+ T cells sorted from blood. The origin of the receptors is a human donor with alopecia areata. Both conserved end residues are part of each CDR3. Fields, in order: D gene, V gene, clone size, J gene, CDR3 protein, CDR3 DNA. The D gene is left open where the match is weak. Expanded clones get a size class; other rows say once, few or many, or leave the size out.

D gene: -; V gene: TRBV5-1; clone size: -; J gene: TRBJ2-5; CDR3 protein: CASSLVEIAETQYF; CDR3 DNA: TGCGCCAGCAGCTTGGTGGAGATTGCGGAGACCCAGTACTTC
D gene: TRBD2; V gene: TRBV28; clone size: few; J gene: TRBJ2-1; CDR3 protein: CASSYLAGDGNEQFF; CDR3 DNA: TGTGCCAGCAGTTATCTAGCGGGAGATGGAAATGAGCAGTTCTTC
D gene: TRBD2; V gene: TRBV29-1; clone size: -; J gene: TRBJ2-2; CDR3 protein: CSAEGPGLGSTGELFF; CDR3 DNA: TGCAGCGCTGAGGGACCGGGACTAGGTTCCACCGGGGAGCTGTTTTTT
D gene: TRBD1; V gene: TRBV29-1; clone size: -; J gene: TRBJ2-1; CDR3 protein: CSVPLDSGGAYNEQFF; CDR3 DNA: TGCAGCGTACCGCTGGACTCAGGGGGCGCCTACAATGAGCAGTTCTTC
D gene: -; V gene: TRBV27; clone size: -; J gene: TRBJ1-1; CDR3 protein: CASSLSPNTEAFF; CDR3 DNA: TGTGCCAGCAGTCTTTCACCGAACACTGAAGCTTTCTTT
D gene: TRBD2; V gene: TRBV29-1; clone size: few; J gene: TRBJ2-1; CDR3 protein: CSVERAGAYNEQFF; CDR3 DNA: TGCAGCGTTGAAAGGGCGGGGGCCTACAATGAGCAGTTCTTC
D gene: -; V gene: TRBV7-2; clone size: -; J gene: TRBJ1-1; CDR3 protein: CASSLGEGILNTEAFF; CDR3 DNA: TGTGCCAGCAGCTTAGGGGAGGGGATCTTGAACACTGAAGCTTTCTTT
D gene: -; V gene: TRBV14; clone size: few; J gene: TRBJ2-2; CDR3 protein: CASSQTNTGELFF; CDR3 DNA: TGTGCCAGCAGCCAGACTAACACCGGGGAGCTGTTTTTT
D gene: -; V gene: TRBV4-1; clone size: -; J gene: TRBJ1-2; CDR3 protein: CASSPRSDPNYGYTF; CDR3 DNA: TGCGCCAGCAGCCCGAGATCCGACCCTAACTATGGCTACACCTTC
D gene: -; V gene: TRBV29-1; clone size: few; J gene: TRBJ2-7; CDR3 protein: CSVEDVPRELPTYEQYF; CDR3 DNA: TGCAGCGTTGAAGATGTTCCCAGGGAGCTCCCCACCTACGAGCAGTACTTC
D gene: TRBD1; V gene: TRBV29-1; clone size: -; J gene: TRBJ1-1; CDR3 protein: CSVTGLRTEAFF; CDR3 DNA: TGCAGCGTGACAGGGCTGCGGACTGAAGCTTTCTTT
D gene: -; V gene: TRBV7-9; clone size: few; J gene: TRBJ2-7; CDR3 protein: CASSLAGPAYEQYF; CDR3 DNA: TGTGCCAGCAGCTTGGCAGGACCTGCCTACGAGCAGTACTTC
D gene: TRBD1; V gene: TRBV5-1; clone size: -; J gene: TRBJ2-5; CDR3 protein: CASSPTGGSLETQYF; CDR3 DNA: TGCGCCAGCAGCCCCACAGGGGGAAGTCTGGAGACCCAGTACTTC
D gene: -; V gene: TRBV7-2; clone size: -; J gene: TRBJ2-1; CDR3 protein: CASSLGYNEQFF; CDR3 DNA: TGTGCCAGCAGCTTAGGTTACAATGAGCAGTTCTTC
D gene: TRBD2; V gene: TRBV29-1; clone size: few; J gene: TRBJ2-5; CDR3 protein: CSVGAPSGRLVTQYF; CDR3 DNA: TGCAGCGTCGGGGCGCCTAGCGGGAGACTTGTGACCCAGTACTTC
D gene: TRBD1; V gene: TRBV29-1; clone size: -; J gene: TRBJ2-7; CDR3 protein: CSVEGDRGSWEQYF; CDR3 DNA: TGCAGCGTGGAGGGGGACAGGGGATCCTGGGAGCAGTACTTC
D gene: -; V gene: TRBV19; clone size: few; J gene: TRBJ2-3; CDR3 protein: CASSIVNTDTQYF; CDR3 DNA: TGTGCCAGTAGTATCGTCAACACAGATACGCAGTATTTT
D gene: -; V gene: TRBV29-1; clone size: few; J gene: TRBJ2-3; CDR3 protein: CSVVGGTTDTQYF; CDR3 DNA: TGCAGCGTTGTGGGCGGGACGACAGATACGCAGTATTTT
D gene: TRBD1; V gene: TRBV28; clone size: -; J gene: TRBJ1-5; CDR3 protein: CASSGQGNQPQHF; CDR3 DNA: TGTGCCAGCAGCGGACAGGGGAATCAGCCCCAGCATTTT
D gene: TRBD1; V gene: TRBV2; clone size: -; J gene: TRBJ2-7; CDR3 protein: CASRAGQGGSYEQYF; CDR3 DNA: TGTGCCAGCAGGGCCGGACAGGGAGGCTCCTACGAGCAGTACTTC
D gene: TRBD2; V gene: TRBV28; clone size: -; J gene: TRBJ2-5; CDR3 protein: CASWGGSIRETQYF; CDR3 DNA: TGTGCCAGCTGGGGCGGGAGTATTAGAGAGACCCAGTACTTC
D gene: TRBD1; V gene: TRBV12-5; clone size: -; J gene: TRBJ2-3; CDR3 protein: CASGWGTGKADTQYF; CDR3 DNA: TGTGCTAGTGGTTGGGGGACAGGGAAGGCAGATACGCAGTATTTT
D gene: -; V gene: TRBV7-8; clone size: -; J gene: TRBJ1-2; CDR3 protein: CASSLTAGDGYTF; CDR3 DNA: TGTGCCAGCAGCCTGACTGCTGGGGATGGCTACACCTTC
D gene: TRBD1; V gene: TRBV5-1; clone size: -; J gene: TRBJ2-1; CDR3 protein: CASSGTVHNEQFF; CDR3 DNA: TGCGCCAGCAGCGGGACAGTGCACAATGAGCAGTTCTTC
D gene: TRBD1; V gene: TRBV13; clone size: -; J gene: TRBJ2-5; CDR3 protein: CASSQGTGDVTQYF; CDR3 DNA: TGTGCCAGCAGCCAGGGGACAGGGGATGTGACCCAGTACTTC
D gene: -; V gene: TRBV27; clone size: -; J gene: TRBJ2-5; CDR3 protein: CASSFGTDQETQYF; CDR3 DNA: TGTGCCAGCAGTTTTGGAACAGACCAAGAGACCCAGTACTTC
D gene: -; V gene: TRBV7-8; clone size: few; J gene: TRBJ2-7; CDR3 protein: CASSVAPIYEQYF; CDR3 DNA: TGTGCCAGCAGCGTAGCCCCCATCTACGAGCAGTACTTC
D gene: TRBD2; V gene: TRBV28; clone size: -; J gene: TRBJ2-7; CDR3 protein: CASSMGVEASGHYEQYF; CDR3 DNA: TGTGCCAGCAGCATGGGGGTTGAGGCTAGCGGGCACTACGAGCAGTACTTC
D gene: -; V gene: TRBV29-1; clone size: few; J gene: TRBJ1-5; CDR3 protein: CSVTSEDTGEPQHF; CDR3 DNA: TGCAGCGTTACTTCCGAGGACACGGGGGAGCCCCAGCATTTT
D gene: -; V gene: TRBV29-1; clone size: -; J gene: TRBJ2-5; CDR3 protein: CSVEGGELQETQYF; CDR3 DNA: TGCAGCGTGGAGGGCGGGGAGCTCCAAGAGACCCAGTACTTC
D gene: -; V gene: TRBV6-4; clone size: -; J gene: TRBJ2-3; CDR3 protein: CASSPSGEEADTQYF; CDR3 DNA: TGTGCCAGCAGTCCTTCGGGGGAAGAGGCAGATACGCAGTATTTT
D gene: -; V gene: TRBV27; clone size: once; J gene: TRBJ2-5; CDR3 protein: CASSQGETQYF; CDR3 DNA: TGTGCCAGCAGCCAGGGGGAGACCCAGTACTTC
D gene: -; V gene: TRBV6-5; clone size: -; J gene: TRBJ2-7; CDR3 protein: CASSYSPHGYEQYF; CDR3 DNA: TGTGCCAGCAGTTACTCGCCGCACGGCTACGAGCAGTACTTC
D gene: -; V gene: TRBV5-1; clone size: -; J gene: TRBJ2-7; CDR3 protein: CASSFGTFSYEQYF; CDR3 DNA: TGCGCCAGCAGCTTCGGGACATTCTCCTACGAGCAGTACTTC
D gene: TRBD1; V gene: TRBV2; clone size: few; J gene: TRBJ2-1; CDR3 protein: CASSGTGGNEQFF; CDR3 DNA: TGTGCCAGCAGTGGGACAGGGGGCAATGAGCAGTTCTTC
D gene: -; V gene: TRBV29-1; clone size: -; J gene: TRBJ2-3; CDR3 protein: CSVPRSTDTQYF; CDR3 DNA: TGCAGCGTACCCAGAAGCACAGATACGCAGTATTTT
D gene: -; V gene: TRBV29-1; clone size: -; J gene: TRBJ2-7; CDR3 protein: CSVVGPPSDEQYF; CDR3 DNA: TGCAGCGTTGTGGGACCTCCCTCGGACGAGCAGTACTTC
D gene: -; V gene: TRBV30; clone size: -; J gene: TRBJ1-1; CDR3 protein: CAWEQAFF; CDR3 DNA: TGTGCCTGGGAACAGGCTTTCTTT
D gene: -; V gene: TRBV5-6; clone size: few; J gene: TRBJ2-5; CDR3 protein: CASSSFQETQYF; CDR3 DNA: TGTGCCAGCAGCTCCTTCCAAGAGACCCAGTACTTC
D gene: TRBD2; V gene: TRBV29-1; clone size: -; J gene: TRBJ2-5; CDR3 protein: CSVEAGGQETQYF; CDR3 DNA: TGCAGCGTTGAAGCGGGGGGCCAAGAGACCCAGTACTTC